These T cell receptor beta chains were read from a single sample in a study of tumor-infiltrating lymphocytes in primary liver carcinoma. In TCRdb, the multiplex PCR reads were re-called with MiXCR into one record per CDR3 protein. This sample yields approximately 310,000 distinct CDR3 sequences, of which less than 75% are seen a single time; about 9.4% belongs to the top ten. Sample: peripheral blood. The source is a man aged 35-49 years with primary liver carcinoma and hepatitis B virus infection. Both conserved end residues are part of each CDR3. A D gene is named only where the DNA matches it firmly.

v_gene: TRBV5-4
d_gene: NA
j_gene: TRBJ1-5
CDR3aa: CPSSSSGGAQPQHF

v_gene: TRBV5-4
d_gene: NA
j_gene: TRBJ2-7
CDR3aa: CASTLGGLYEQYF

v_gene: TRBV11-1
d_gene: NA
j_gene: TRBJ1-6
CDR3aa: CASSLGGDANSPLHF

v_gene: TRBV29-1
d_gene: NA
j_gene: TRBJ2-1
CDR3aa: CSLIGGTGRDEQFF

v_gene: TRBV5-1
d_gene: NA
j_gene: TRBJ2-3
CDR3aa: CASSLEQVSTDTQYF

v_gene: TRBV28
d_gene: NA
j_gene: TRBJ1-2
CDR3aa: CASSLEGQYGYTF

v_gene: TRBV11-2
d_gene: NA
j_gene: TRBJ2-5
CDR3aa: CDSSSNRETQYF

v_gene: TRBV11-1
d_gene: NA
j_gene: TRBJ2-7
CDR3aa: CASSDLDRSYEQYF

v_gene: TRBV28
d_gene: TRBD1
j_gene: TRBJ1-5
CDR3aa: CVSRTGDRNQPQHF

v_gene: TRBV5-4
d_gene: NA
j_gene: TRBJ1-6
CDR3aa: CASILDIRNSPLHF

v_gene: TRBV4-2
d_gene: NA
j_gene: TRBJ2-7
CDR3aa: CASSQDPNSGYEQYF

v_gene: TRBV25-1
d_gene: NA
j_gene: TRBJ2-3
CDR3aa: CASSRRARLGDAQYF